The entry that follows covers one TCR beta chain sequence. These data belong to a study of OX40 agonist ivuxolimab in advanced cancers. Clones were sequenced by immunoSEQ multiplex PCR, and TCRdb holds only the in-frame ones, with some missing. The table has 84,000 or so clones, around nine tenths seen once; the top ten hold 0.25% to 0.3%. Trimming stripped 6 bases from V and 1 base from J, with 12 bases between. The V gene's germline CDR1 is SEHNR and CDR2 FQNEAQ (reference sequence). The CDR3 covers 15 residues. The sample was CD4+ or CD8+ T cells sorted from blood, taken in a trial of the OX40 agonist ivuxolimab. The TCR was taken from an adult with an advanced solid tumor such as melanoma, head and neck, liver or kidney cancer. V is TRBV7-9 and J is TRBJ2-2; a possible D gene is TRBD2 (5 bases). CDR3 DNA sequence: TGTGCCAGCAGGGGGAGTTCCAAGAACACCGGGGAGCTGTTTTTT. This codes for CASRGSSKNTGELFF.